Listed here are 18 T cell receptor beta chains from one sample, sequenced in a study of blood T cells in healthy people across ages. A second PCR of roughly 7 to 11 cycles used a sample-barcoded 5' primer and a J-beta primer mix. MiXCR, applied by TCRdb to the 5' RACE reads, yields one record per CDR3 protein. There are about 1 million distinct CDR3 sequences in the sample; more than 40% occur only once, and approximately 17% lies in the top ten. Sequenced input: blood. These receptors were obtained from an older woman in good health.

The chain carries TRBV9 and TRBJ2-3; a weak D match, TRBD1 (6 bases). The germline V gene has CDR1 SGDLS and CDR2 YYNGEE. The CDR3 length is 14 residues. The V gene lost 3 bases and the J gene lost 4 bases, with 12 bases spanning the gap. CDR3 DNA sequence: TGTGCCAGCAGCGAACAGGGAAGCGCAGATACGCAGTATTTT. Translating it yields CASSEQGSADTQYF.

The rearrangement links TRBV5-1 to TRBJ1-6; D is undetermined. CDR1 SGHRS and CDR2 YFSETQ come from the germline V gene. The germline V and J ends were trimmed by 0 bases and 9 bases, with 10 bases remaining between them. This CDR3 is built from 14 residues. The DNA of the CDR3 is TGCGCCAGCAGCTTGGAAATACCGGGTTCACCCCTCCACTTT. This gives the protein CASSLEIPGSPLHF.

This clonotype occurred a few times. The V call is TRBV6-4, the J call TRBJ1-2; a possible D gene is TRBD1 (5 bases). Deletions cut 2 bases from V and 4 bases from J, with 8 bases between. CDR1 and CDR2 from the germline V gene are MRHNA and SNTAGT. CDR3 length equals 13 residues. CDR3 amino acids: CASSDGARYGYTF. CDR3 nucleotides: TGTGCCAGCAGTGACGGGGCTCGCTATGGCTACACCTTC.

The CDR3 sequence is CASTPGGFDNEQFF. The CDR3 DNA is TGTGCCAGCACTCCGGGGGGCTTTGACAATGAGCAGTTCTTC. The rearrangement uses TRBV6-5 and TRBJ2-1, with a tentative D call TRBD2 (7 bases). Trimming pared 7 bases from V and 5 bases from J, leaving 15 bases between. In germline, CDR1 is MNHEY, CDR2 SVGAGI. This CDR3 region has 14 residues.

This clonotype came up a few times. The J gene is TRBJ2-1, the V gene TRBV9; TRBD2 aligns across 11 bases. The V segment lost 3 bases and the J segment 7 bases; nucleotides outside the gene matches: 9. The CDR3 is 16 residues long. CDR1 is SGDLS, CDR2 YYNGEE, per germline. CDR3 protein: CASSAHTSGSENEQFF. In DNA, the CDR3 is TGTGCCAGCAGCGCACATACTAGCGGGAGTGAGAATGAGCAGTTCTTC. Together with reference TRBV9 and TRBJ2-1, the CDR3 gives the full variable domain: DSGVTQTPKHLITATGQRVTLRCSPRSGDLSVYWYQQSLDQGLQFLIQYYNGEERAKGNILERFSAQQFPDLHSELNLSSLELGDSALYFCASSAHTSGSENEQFFGPGTRLTVL.

This clonotype has just a few counts. The chain recombines TRBV29-1 with TRBJ2-1, with a weak D call TRBD2 (6 bases). Looked up from germline, CDR1 is SQVTM and CDR2 is ANQGSEA. The CDR3 covers 16 residues. V shed 1 base and J shed 7 bases, with 20 bases lying between them. The DNA for the CDR3 is TGCAGCGTTGAAGCCGCGCCCGGGACTGAACTAAATGAGCAGTTCTTC. Protein product: CSVEAAPGTELNEQFF.

This clonotype was observed a few times. CDR3 residues: CSVQGLQETQYF. CDR3 DNA sequence: TGCAGCGTTCAGGGACTCCAAGAGACCCAGTACTTC. This rearrangement joins TRBV29-1 to TRBJ2-5; TRBD2 is a possible D gene (6 bases). CDR1 and CDR2 (germline): SQVTM, ANQGSEA. The CDR3 is made up of 12 amino acids. The germline V and J ends were trimmed by 5 bases and 1 base, with 8 bases remaining between them. The full variable domain, in which reference TRBV29-1 and TRBJ2-5 provide the parts outside the CDR3, is SAVISQKPSRDICQRGTSLTIQCQVDSQVTMMFWYRQQPGQSLTLIATANQGSEATYESGFVIDKFPISRPNLTFSTLTVSNMSPEDSSIYLCSVQGLQETQYFGPGTRLLVL.

The chain couples TRBV20-1 to TRBJ2-1; tentatively, D is TRBD2 (6 bases). The germline V gene has CDR1 DFQATT and CDR2 SNEGSKA (reference sequence). The CDR3 has 12 amino acids. The germline V and J ends were trimmed by 4 bases and 4 bases, with 8 bases remaining between them. The CDR3 loop reads CSATSAYNEQFF. CDR3 nucleotide sequence: TGCAGTGCTACTAGCGCTTACAATGAGCAGTTCTTC.

The chain links TRBV29-1 to TRBJ2-7; a weak D match, TRBD2 (5 bases). Trimming shortened V by 8 bases and J by 3 bases, and 14 bases separated the two germline ends. CDR3 length: 12 residues. The germline gives CDR1 SQVTM, CDR2 ANQGSEA. The DNA of the CDR3 is TGCAGCTTTCGGGGAACGTTCTACGAGCAGTACTTC. Protein: CSFRGTFYEQYF.

The CDR3 region has the DNA TGCGCCAGCAGCTCCCGGGTGGGAGGTGGCTCCTACAATGAGCAGTACTTC. Encoded protein: CASSSRVGGGSYNEQYF. The rearrangement joins TRBV5-1 to TRBJ2-5; D might be TRBD2 (6 bases). Trimming left V 3 bases short and J 11 bases short, with 29 bases between. Looked up from germline, CDR1 is SGHRS and CDR2 is YFSETQ. The CDR3 spans 17 residues.

This clonotype was seen more than once but under ten times. V usage is TRBV2 and J usage is TRBJ1-1, with D maybe TRBD1 (6 bases). The germline V gene encodes CDR1 SNHLY and CDR2 FYNNEI. This CDR3 contains 14 residues. The V and J ends lost 3 bases and 3 bases respectively, with 11 bases between them. The CDR3 spells CASSEKGDYTEAFF. CDR3 nucleotides: TGTGCCAGCAGTGAGAAGGGGGACTACACTGAAGCTTTCTTT.

This chain connects TRBV3-1 to TRBJ2-5, with D possibly TRBD1 on 6 matching bases. The CDR3 has 15 residues. Germline V CDR1 and CDR2: LGHDT, YNNKEL (reference sequence). The V end was cut by 3 bases, the J end by 2 bases, with 13 bases between. The CDR3 here is CASSHSTGVQETQYF. As DNA, the CDR3 is TGTGCCAGCAGCCATTCGACAGGAGTACAAGAGACCCAGTACTTC.

The chain is built from TRBV7-7 and TRBJ2-5; 15 positions agree with TRBD2. J gave up 5 bases and V 1 base, and 5 bases lay outside the gene matches. CDR1 SSHAT and CDR2 FNYEAQ come from the germline V gene (reference sequence). CDR3 length: 17 residues. As DNA, the CDR3 is TGTGCCAGCAGCTTAGAAGGGACTAGCGGGAGGAGGGAGACCCAGTACTTC. This codes for CASSLEGTSGRRETQYF.

The chain joins TRBV7-8 to TRBJ2-7; 10 bases match TRBD2. The CDR3 consists of 16 residues. CDR1 and CDR2 (germline): SGHVS, FQNEAQ. Germline trimming cut 2 bases from V and 2 bases from J; bases unmatched to any gene: 6. The CDR3 DNA reads TGTGCCAGCAGCTTATTAGGGGGGACTAGCGCCTACGAGCAGTACTTC. Its translation is CASSLLGGTSAYEQYF.

The CDR3 loop reads CASSSVTGDYEQYF. The DNA of the CDR3 is TGTGCCAGCAGTTCAGTCACGGGGGACTACGAGCAGTACTTC. The chain employs TRBV11-2 and TRBJ2-7; D may be TRBD2 (6 bases). The CDR3 totals 14 residues. The germline V gene has CDR1 SGHAT and CDR2 FQNNGV. V was clipped by 6 bases and J by 3 bases, with 15 bases between them.

This clonotype appeared a few times. This chain uses TRBV11-2 with TRBJ1-6; D is perhaps TRBD1 (6 bases). V shed 6 bases and J shed 5 bases, with 17 bases lying between them. CDR3 length: 16 amino acids. The germline gives CDR1 SGHAT, CDR2 FQNNGV. The CDR3 nucleotides are TGTGCCAGCAGAACCTGGCAGGGGAAGGATAATTCACCCCTCCACTTT. It yields the protein CASRTWQGKDNSPLHF.

This clonotype was found a few times. V gene TRBV10-2 combines with J gene TRBJ2-7, with a possible D match to TRBD2 (6 bases). The V gene lost 8 bases and the J gene lost 3 bases, with 11 bases spanning the gap. CDR3 length: 12 amino acids. Per germline, CDR1 WSHSY and CDR2 SAAADI. The CDR3 spells CASGGLGYEQYF. The CDR3 coding sequence is TGCGCCAGCGGGGGACTTGGCTACGAGCAGTACTTC.

The sample holds a few counts of this clonotype. V is TRBV25-1 and J is TRBJ1-2; weak D call: TRBD1 (6 bases). The CDR3 is made up of 14 amino acids. The ends were cut back, 8 bases at V and 2 bases at J, with 15 bases in the middle. CDR1 and CDR2 from the germline V gene are MGHDK and SYGVNS. DNA of the CDR3: TGTGCCAGCCAACCTTCGGGACAAAACTATGGCTACACCTTC. Translating it yields CASQPSGQNYGYTF.